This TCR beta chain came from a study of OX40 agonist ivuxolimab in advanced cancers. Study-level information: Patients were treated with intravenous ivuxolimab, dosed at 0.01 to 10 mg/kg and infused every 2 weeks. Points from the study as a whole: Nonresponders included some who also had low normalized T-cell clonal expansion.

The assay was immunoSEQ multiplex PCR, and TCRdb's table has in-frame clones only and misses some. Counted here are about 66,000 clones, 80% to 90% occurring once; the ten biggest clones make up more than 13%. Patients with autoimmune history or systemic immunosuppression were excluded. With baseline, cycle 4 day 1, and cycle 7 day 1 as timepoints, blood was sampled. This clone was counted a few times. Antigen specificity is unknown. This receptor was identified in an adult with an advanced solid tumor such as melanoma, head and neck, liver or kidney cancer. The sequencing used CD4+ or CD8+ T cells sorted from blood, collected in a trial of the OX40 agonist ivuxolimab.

DNA of the CDR3: TGCAGCGTGGAACGTGATGTACACACTGAAGCTTTCTTT. As protein: CSVERDVHTEAFF. The chain employs TRBV29-1 and TRBJ1-1; no clear D. V lost 6 bases, J lost 3 bases, and 14 bases lay in between. This CDR3 comprises 13 residues. Germline V gives CDR1 SQVTM, CDR2 ANQGSEA.